The T cell receptor beta chain described here comes from a study of T cell responses to AZD1222 COVID-19 vaccine. On the study more broadly: Pooled samples include second doses given at about 4 or 12 weeks.

The protocol was immunoSEQ multiplex PCR, while the TCRdb copy is restricted to in-frame clones and leaves out a portion. The sample yields 100,000 to 150,000 clones, more than 75% seen once. Study-wide results and caveats: The donors showed a predominance of white British ancestry and of females, with possible underestimation of clonal diversity. Two doses of AZD1222 preceded a rise in Spike-specific TCR breadth and depth.

The ends were cut back, 2 bases at V and 9 bases at J, with 11 bases in the middle. Germline values: CDR1 LGHNA, CDR2 YSLEER. The CDR3 totals 13 residues. As to this clone: The antigen remains unidentified.

The clonotype originates from an adult in good health. The V and J genes are TRBV4-3 and TRBJ1-5, with D possibly matching TRBD1 (5 bases). The source was peripheral blood, collected on day 0 of AZD1222 vaccination. CDR3 DNA sequence: TGCGCCAGCAGCCAATCGGGGGGAGGGCCCCAGCATTTT. Translating gives CASSQSGGGPQHF.